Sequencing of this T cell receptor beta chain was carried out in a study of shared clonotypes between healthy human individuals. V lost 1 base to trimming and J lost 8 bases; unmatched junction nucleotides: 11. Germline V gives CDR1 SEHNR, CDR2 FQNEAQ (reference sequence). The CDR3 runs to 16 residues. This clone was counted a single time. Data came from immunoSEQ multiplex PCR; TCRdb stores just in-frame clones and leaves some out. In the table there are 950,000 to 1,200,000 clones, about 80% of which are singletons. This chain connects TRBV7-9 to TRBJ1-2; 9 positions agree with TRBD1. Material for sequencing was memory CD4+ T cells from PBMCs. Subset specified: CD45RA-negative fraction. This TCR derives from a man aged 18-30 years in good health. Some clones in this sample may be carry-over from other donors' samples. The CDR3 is CASSLDPGQGPKGYTF. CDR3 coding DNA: TGTGCCAGCAGCTTAGACCCGGGACAGGGACCCAAAGGCTACACCTTC.